This T cell receptor beta chain was documented in a study of CD8+ T cells in alopecia areata. Study results and caveats: Affected lesional scalp, above all in alopecia totalis/universalis, was more clonal than normal scalp.

On this clone itself: No antigen is known for it.

Germline values: CDR1 MGHRA, CDR2 YSYEKL. The CDR3 consists of 15 residues. V shed 0 bases and J shed 9 bases, with 12 bases lying between them. Extracted from the samples, RNA was reverse transcribed into cDNA to serve as the sequencing template. Repertoires were generated with immunoSEQ multiplex PCR, while TCRdb's copy carries only in-frame clones and drops some. In the table there are some 200,000 clones, about 61% of which are singletons. Sequencing was carried out using CD8+ T cells sorted from blood. The clonotype comes from a human donor in good health. The V and J genes are TRBV4-1 and TRBJ1-6; a possible D gene is TRBD1 (5 bases). The CDR3 loop is CASSQDRGAGSPLHF. In DNA, the CDR3 is TGCGCCAGCAGCCAAGATCGAGGGGCTGGTTCACCCCTCCACTTT.